The 3 T cell receptor beta chains below all came from one sample that was sequenced in a study of blood T cell repertoires in COVID-19. TCRdb's copy holds only in-frame clones and misses some; the assay was immunoSEQ multiplex PCR. The table has about 150,000 clones, about 85% seen once. The sequenced sample consisted of peripheral blood. The source is a woman between 55 and 75 years old with COVID-19, enrolled during active disease.

The DNA for the CDR3 is TGTGCCAGCAGTTCAGACAGGGCTCAGCCCCAGCATTTT. This encodes CASSSDRAQPQHF. The chain combines TRBV6-5 with TRBJ1-5; 7 nucleotides line up with TRBD1. The CDR3 covers 13 residues. Germline V gives CDR1 MNHEY, CDR2 SVGAGI. V lost 4 bases, J lost 6 bases, and 3 bases stayed unmatched.

This clone was detected only a few times. Other DNA sequences in the same sample also yield this CDR3. This rearrangement joins TRBV5-1 to TRBJ2-2; 7 nucleotides match TRBD2. V gave up 3 bases and J gave up 2 bases; unmatched junction bases: 4. CDR3 length equals 15 residues. The V gene's germline CDR1 is SGHRS and CDR2 YFSETQ. The CDR3, as DNA: TGCGCCAGCAGCTCGGGGGGTCTTAACACCGGGGAGCTGTTTTTT. Protein sequence: CASSSGGLNTGELFF.

V is TRBV5-6 and J is TRBJ2-2; 7 nucleotides agree with TRBD2. CDR3 length equals 17 residues. Trimming took 2 bases from V and 3 from J; bases not matched to a gene: 10. Germline V gives CDR1 SGHDT, CDR2 YYEEEE. The CDR3 spells CASSFFEGGPYTGELFF. The CDR3 DNA reads as TGTGCCAGCAGCTTCTTTGAGGGAGGGCCTTACACCGGGGAGCTGTTTTTT.